Sequencing of this TCR beta chain was carried out in a study of vaccination effects on CD4 cells after COVID-19. Study-wide points: Clones that were induced by infection or by vaccine showed marked contraction late after vaccination.

Within the ViraFEST assay, antigen-specific CD4+ T cells underwent expansion with viral peptide pools prior to sequencing. Investigators separated out CD4+ T cells once approximately 11 days of culture had passed. Each participant received a vaccine that was either BNT162b2 or mRNA-1273, given as two doses. PBMC were cultured at about 2 million per well with approximately 10 IU/ml IL-2 and about 9.4 ug/ml peptides. Half-medium exchanges with IL-2 medium took place on days 3 and 7. V trimming: 5 bases; J trimming: 3 bases; junction bases outside the gene matches: 6. Germline-derived CDR1 and CDR2 are MNHEY and SVGAGI. The CDR3 covers 15 residues. Generated by immunoSEQ multiplex PCR, the TCRdb table keeps only in-frame clones and is missing some. The sample carries about 24,000 clones, around 77% recorded once. On this clone itself: Its antigen is unidentified.

This sequence was found in a human donor who received a COVID-19 vaccine. The V and J genes are TRBV6-5 and TRBJ1-5, with 8 bases matching TRBD1. The source was CD4+ T cells from PBMCs cultured with HCoV-NL63 spike peptides, collected after COVID-19 vaccination. This CDR3 is CASSLSTGVNQPQHF. CDR3 coding DNA: TGTGCCAGCAGTCTGTCGACAGGGGTCAATCAGCCCCAGCATTTT.